The present TCR beta chain was sequenced within a study of kidney transplant recipient with SARS-CoV-2 infection. Each CDR3 protein is one row after TCRdb ran MiXCR on the reads. The data contain under 250,000 distinct CDR3 sequences, around 26% of them singletons. Regarding this clonotype: A read error may be the cause here, since a much bigger clone is one base away.

Trimming cost V 5 bases and J 3 bases, with 14 bases left between them. Germline V gene sequence: CDR1 SGHAT, CDR2 FQNNGV. The CDR3 length is 14 residues. This specimen consisted of a blood sample, obtained at baseline and on roughly day 110 from a kidney transplant recipient. This TCR derives from a male patient in his thirties who had COVID-19 and was a kidney transplant recipient. Some T cells may be provided by the graft donor. The chain carries TRBV11-2 and TRBJ2-7; D gene uncertain. The CDR3 is CASSPDPVSYEQYF. The CDR3 DNA reads TGTGCCAGCAGCCCCGACCCGGTTAGCTACGAGCAGTACTTC.